This T cell receptor beta chain was recovered during a study of T cell clonality in common variable immunodeficiency. Whole-study findings and limits: Fewer deletions and N-nucleotide insertions were reportedly seen in common variable immunodeficiency TCR beta sequences. CVID subjects shared fewer TCRbeta clones than healthy controls did.

Caucasian heritage predominated among both patients and controls. Heparinized whole blood, roughly 5 to 9 ml, came from each donor. CDR1 and CDR2 from the germline V gene are SGHVS and FQNEAQ. The CDR3 covers 13 residues. Trimming took 1 base from V and 7 from J, leaving 8 bases between them. Sequenced by immunoSEQ multiplex PCR; TCRdb stores in-frame clones only, minus some. The sample includes over 35,000 clones, none of them occurring once. This clone was recorded many times. Its antigen is unidentified. Read coverage stops 3 residues before the CDR3 terminus; the germline J gene supplies the remainder.

What was sequenced was peripheral blood mononuclear cells. This clonotype was obtained from a person aged 18 to 75 in good health. The chain combines TRBV7-8 with TRBJ2-4; D uncertain. Incomplete CDR3 DNA: TGTGCCAGCAGCTTAGATCCAGATAACATT. Amino acids: CASSLDPDNI. The CDR3 reads in full as CASSLDPDNIQYF.